This T cell receptor (beta chain) was sequenced in a study of identical twins. Overall study results and limits: Conclusions came from cross-sectional statistical analysis, not from following the same donors.

The CDR3 length is 15 residues. Germline CDR1 and CDR2: MNHEY and SMNVEV (reference sequence). Trimming removed 3 bases from V and 4 bases from J; junction bases left unmatched: 6. Remarks on this clonotype: As yet, its antigen is unknown.

A universal primer site was created by template switching, with the cDNA bearing unique molecular identifiers. MiXCR, run by TCRdb on the 5' RACE reads, gives a single entry per CDR3 protein. The sample contains roughly 710,000 distinct CDR3 sequences, around 6.1% of which appear only once. The V call is TRBV27, the J call TRBJ2-5, with 9 bases matching TRBD1. The TCR comes from a man in his late teens or twenties in good health. Sequenced sample: naive T cells sorted from blood. CDR3 coding DNA: TGTGCCAGCAGTTTTCTCGGACAGGGGTCAGAGACCCAGTACTTC. This encodes CASSFLGQGSETQYF.